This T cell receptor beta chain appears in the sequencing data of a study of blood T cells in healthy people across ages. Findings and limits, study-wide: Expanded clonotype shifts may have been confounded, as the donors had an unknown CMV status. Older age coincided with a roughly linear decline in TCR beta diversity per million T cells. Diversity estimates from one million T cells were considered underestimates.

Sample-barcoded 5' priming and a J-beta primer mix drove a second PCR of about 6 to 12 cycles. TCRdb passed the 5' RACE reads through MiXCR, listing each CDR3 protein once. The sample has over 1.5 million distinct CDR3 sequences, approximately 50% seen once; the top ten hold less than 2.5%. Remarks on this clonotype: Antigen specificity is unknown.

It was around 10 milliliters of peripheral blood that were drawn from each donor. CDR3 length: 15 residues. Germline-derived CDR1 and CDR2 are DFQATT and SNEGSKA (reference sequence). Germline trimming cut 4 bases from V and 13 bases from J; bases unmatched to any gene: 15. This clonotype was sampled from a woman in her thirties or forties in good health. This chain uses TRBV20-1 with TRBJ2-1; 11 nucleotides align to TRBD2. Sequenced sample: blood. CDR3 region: CSAKLTSGDKETQFF. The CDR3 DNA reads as TGCAGTGCTAAGCTGACTAGCGGGGATAAAGAGACCCAGTTCTTC.